Below are 22 T cell receptor beta chains sequenced from a single sample in a study of blood T cell repertoires in COVID-19. Some clones are missing from TCRdb's copy, which holds only in-frame ones; the method was immunoSEQ multiplex PCR. This sample has around 150,000 clones, with approximately 88% found just once. The material sequenced was PBMCs or T cells enriched from blood (not recorded which). The receptor set was obtained from a woman in her fifties or sixties who had recovered from COVID-19.

V usage is TRBV28 and J usage is TRBJ1-4; possibly TRBD1 for D (6 bases). CDR1 and CDR2 from the germline V gene are MDHEN and SYDVKM. The ends were cut back, 5 bases at V and 5 bases at J, with 15 bases in the middle. This CDR3 has 15 residues. CDR3: CASSPPGQLNEKLFF. As DNA, the CDR3 is TGTGCCAGCAGTCCTCCGGGACAACTCAATGAAAAACTGTTTTTT.

V and J are TRBV5-8 and TRBJ2-2; a possible D gene is TRBD2 (6 bases). Trimming took off 5 bases at V and 5 bases at J, with 16 bases between the two ends. This CDR3 has 15 residues. Per germline, CDR1 SGHTS and CDR2 YDEGEE. The CDR3 bases are TGTGCCAGCAGGCCCTCGGGGGTCGGGACCGGGGAGCTGTTTTTT. This codes for CASRPSGVGTGELFF.

V and J are TRBV28 and TRBJ1-1; no firm D call. The CDR3 spans 14 residues. V shed 2 bases and J shed 0 bases, with 7 bases lying between them. The germline V gene encodes CDR1 MDHEN and CDR2 SYDVKM. CDR3: CASSLISVNTEAFF. Here the CDR3 DNA reads TGTGCCAGCAGTTTAATATCGGTGAACACTGAAGCTTTCTTT.

The V call is TRBV5-4, the J call TRBJ1-3; D call uncertain. Germline V gene data show CDR1 as SGHNT and CDR2 as YYREEE (reference sequence). V was pared by 3 bases and J by 2 bases, with 9 bases between. The CDR3 is made up of 14 amino acids. Written as DNA, the CDR3 is TGTGCCAGCAGCTGGCCGGGGACTGGAAACACCATATATTTT. Encoded protein: CASSWPGTGNTIYF.

This clone appeared once. The chain is built from TRBV12-3 or TRBV12-4 and TRBJ1-4; D may be TRBD1 (5 bases). Trimming cost V 1 base and J 7 bases, with 7 bases left between them. The CDR3 runs to 13 residues. The CDR3 nucleotides read TGTGCCAGCAGTTTAGGGACAACTGAAAAACTGTTTTTT. Encoded protein: CASSLGTTEKLFF.

The chain combines TRBV10-3 with TRBJ1-2; 8 bases are shared with TRBD1. Unmatched junction bases numbered 13, after V lost 10 bases and J lost 3 bases. Germline-derived CDR1 and CDR2 are ENHRY and SYGVKD. The CDR3 is 15 amino acids. The CDR3 region is CATLRTDRDDYGYTF. In DNA form, the CDR3 reads TGTGCCACCCTCAGAACGGACAGGGATGACTATGGCTACACCTTC.

This chain joins TRBV7-3 and TRBJ2-1, with 8 bases that match TRBD2. CDR1 is SGHTA, CDR2 FQGTGA, per germline. CDR3 length equals 15 residues. V gave up 2 bases and J gave up 0 bases; unmatched junction bases: 0. CDR3 bases: TGTGCCAGCAGCTTAGGGACTAGCTCCTACAATGAGCAGTTCTTC. Translation: CASSLGTSSYNEQFF. Drawing the rest from reference TRBV7-3 and TRBJ2-1, the complete variable domain is GAGVSQTPSNKVTEKGKYVELRCDPISGHTALYWYRQSLGQGPEFLIYFQGTGAADDSGLPNDRFFAVRPEGSVSTLKIQRTERGDSAVYLCASSLGTSSYNEQFFGPGTRLTVL.

The genes are TRBV20-1 and TRBJ1-1; 9 bases match TRBD1. This CDR3 spans 14 amino acids. Germline V gene data show CDR1 as DFQATT and CDR2 as SNEGSKA (reference sequence). J gave up 2 bases and V 3 bases, and 4 bases lay outside the gene matches. The CDR3 here is CSASLGQGNTEAFF. DNA of the CDR3: TGCAGTGCTAGTCTGGGACAGGGAAACACTGAAGCTTTCTTT.

This clone was seen only a few times. Other DNA sequences in the sample encode the same CDR3. The rearrangement joins TRBV19 to TRBJ1-6; 7 bases are shared with TRBD1. V was clipped by 6 bases and J by 7 bases; unmatched bases: 6. Germline CDR1 reads LNHDA; CDR2 reads SQIVND (reference sequence). This CDR3 is built from 14 residues. The CDR3 spells CASSTGTENSPLHF. CDR3 DNA: TGTGCCAGTAGCACCGGGACAGAGAATTCACCCCTCCACTTT.

This chain connects TRBV3-1 (or the pseudogene TRBV3-2) to TRBJ1-3; no definite D call. Per the germline V gene, CDR1 is LGHDT and CDR2 is YNNKEL (reference sequence). Trimming stripped 0 bases from V and 16 bases from J, with 16 bases between. CDR3 length: 13 amino acids. CDR3 sequence reads: CASSQEGGRNWYF. CDR3 in DNA: TGTGCCAGCAGCCAAGAGGGAGGGCGGAATTGGTATTTT.

The chain carries TRBV30 and TRBJ1-1, with no clear D. Trimming removed 2 bases from V and 8 bases from J, with 9 bases in between. The CDR3 loop spans 11 amino acids. Germline CDR1 and CDR2: GTSNPN and SVGIG (reference sequence). The CDR3 loop is CAWSSQLEAFF. In DNA, the CDR3 is TGTGCCTGGAGTTCCCAGTTGGAAGCTTTCTTT.

The chain combines TRBV7-9 with TRBJ2-3, with TRBD2 matching over 10 bases. The CDR3 sequence is 16 residues long. The trim removed 4 bases at V and 4 bases at J, leaving 8 bases unmatched. Germline V gives CDR1 SEHNR, CDR2 FQNEAQ (reference sequence). CDR3: CASSSWTSGDADTQYF. The CDR3 DNA sequence: TGTGCCAGCAGCTCTTGGACTAGCGGAGACGCAGATACGCAGTATTTT. The variable domain in full, completed from reference TRBV7-9 and TRBJ2-3, reads DTGVSQNPRHKITKRGQNVTFRCDPISEHNRLYWYRQTLGQGPEFLTYFQNEAQLEKSRLLSDRFSAERPKGSFSTLEIQRTEQGDSAMYLCASSSWTSGDADTQYFGPGTRLTVL.

This clone was counted between two and nine times. The V and J genes are TRBV5-1 and TRBJ1-5, with 8 bases identical to TRBD1. The junction had 4 bases not matched to a gene; V was cut back by 4 bases and J by 1 base. CDR1 and CDR2 from the germline V gene are SGHRS and YFSETQ. This CDR3 contains 15 residues. The CDR3 loop is CASSPRTGSNQPQHF. The CDR3 DNA is TGCGCCAGCAGCCCGAGGACAGGGAGCAATCAGCCCCAGCATTTT.

The chain uses TRBV5-1 and TRBJ2-1; the match to TRBD2 covers 8 bases. The CDR3 contains 16 residues. V lost 3 bases to trimming and J lost 6 bases; unmatched junction nucleotides: 11. The germline gives CDR1 SGHRS, CDR2 YFSETQ. The CDR3 DNA is TGCGCCAGCAGCTGGACGACTAGCGCAACCCCCAATGAGCAGTTCTTC. This codes for CASSWTTSATPNEQFF.

The rearrangement uses TRBV5-5 and TRBJ1-2, with D possibly being TRBD1 (5 bases). This CDR3 has 15 residues. The V gene lost 0 bases and the J gene lost 0 bases, with 9 bases spanning the gap. From germline, CDR1 is SGHKS and CDR2 YYEKEE (reference sequence). CDR3 DNA sequence: TGTGCCAGCAGCTTGGGGGCGACAGCTAACTATGGCTACACCTTC. Its protein is CASSLGATANYGYTF.

CDR3 region: CASSGSGTSGTDTQYF. CDR3 nucleotides: TGTGCCAGCAGCGGCTCCGGGACTAGCGGTACAGATACGCAGTATTTT. The chain uses TRBV5-6 and TRBJ2-3, with TRBD2 matching over 11 bases. J gave up 3 bases and V 4 bases, and 7 bases lay outside the gene matches. Per germline, CDR1 SGHDT and CDR2 YYEEEE. This CDR3 is 16 amino acids long.

The CDR3 sequence: CASSQNIAGALDEQYF. The CDR3 bases are TGTGCCAGCAGCCAAAACATTGCGGGAGCACTCGACGAGCAGTACTTC. The chain is built from TRBV3-1 (or the pseudogene TRBV3-2) and TRBJ2-7; the match to TRBD2 covers 7 bases. Germline values: CDR1 LGHDT, CDR2 YNNKEL (reference sequence). V gave up 2 bases and J gave up 5 bases; unmatched junction bases: 12. This CDR3 region has 16 residues.

This chain joins TRBV28 and TRBJ2-7; possibly TRBD2 for D (7 bases). CDR3 length equals 14 residues. Trimming removed 1 base at V and 7 bases at J, with 14 bases between. From germline, CDR1 is MDHEN and CDR2 SYDVKM. This CDR3 reads CASSLLGGPWEQYF. CDR3 DNA sequence: TGTGCCAGCAGTTTATTGGGGGGGCCGTGGGAGCAGTACTTC.

The chain employs TRBV10-3 and TRBJ2-7, with TRBD1 matching over 8 bases. The CDR3 extends over 15 amino acids. Germline assignment: CDR1 ENHRY and CDR2 SYGVKD. V trimming: 6 bases; J trimming: 0 bases; junction bases outside the gene matches: 7. DNA for the CDR3: TGTGCCATCAGCCCCTCGGGACAGGCCTCCTACGAGCAGTACTTC. Residues: CAISPSGQASYEQYF.

This clone appeared a few times. The J gene is TRBJ1-6, the V gene TRBV9; D is undetermined. The germline gives CDR1 SGDLS, CDR2 YYNGEE. The V end lost 0 bases, the J end lost 6 bases, and 4 bases lay between the germline ends. CDR3 size: 13 residues. This CDR3 is CASSVELNSPLHF. CDR3 bases: TGTGCCAGCAGCGTAGAACTTAATTCACCCCTCCACTTT.

J is TRBJ2-1 and V is TRBV5-1, with D perhaps TRBD2 (7 bases). This CDR3 spans 16 amino acids. Per germline, CDR1 SGHRS and CDR2 YFSETQ. Deletions cut 9 bases from V and 3 bases from J, with 22 bases between. CDR3 bases: TGCGCCACCCGTGAAACGGGGGGCGGGTACTACAATGAGCAGTTCTTC. Encoded protein: CATRETGGGYYNEQFF.

This rearrangement joins TRBV30 to TRBJ1-2, with TRBD1 matching 7 bases. V lost 2 bases to trimming and J lost 8 bases; unmatched junction nucleotides: 17. Germline CDR1 GTSNPN, CDR2 SVGIG (reference sequence). This CDR3 region has 16 residues. The CDR3 region is CAWSFLSSRQGSGYTF. The CDR3 DNA follows: TGTGCCTGGAGTTTCCTCTCCTCGAGACAGGGAAGCGGCTACACCTTC.